These T cell receptor beta chains were read from a single sample in a study of technical replicates of blood from a few donors. Sequenced by immunoSEQ multiplex PCR; TCRdb stores in-frame clones only, minus some. Among over 90,000 clones listed, about 95% were seen once. The sequencing sample was made of T cells isolated from PBMCs. All receptors derive from a human donor in good health. CDR3s include the opening cysteine and the closing phenylalanine or tryptophan. The D gene is left open where the match is weak. Size is omitted from some rows. Given values are once, few, many or a class for expanded clones.

d_call clone_size j_call v_call cdr3_length cdr3_aa cdr3_nt
TRBD1 once TRBJ1-4 TRBV28 14 CASSLGQGGEKLFF TGTGCCAGCAGTTTGGGACAGGGAGGTGAAAAACTGTTTTTT
. . TRBJ2-3 TRBV28 14 CASSPLQGTDTQYF TGTGCCAGCAGTCCCCTACAGGGCACAGATACGCAGTATTTT
TRBD2 . TRBJ2-1 TRBV4-1 16 CASSQPGLAAYNEQFF TGCGCCAGCAGCCAACCTGGACTAGCGGCATACAATGAGCAGTTCTTC
TRBD1 . TRBJ2-5 TRBV5-1 17 CASSLGTGTGSKETQYF TGCGCCAGCAGCTTGGGGACCGGGACAGGGTCGAAAGAGACCCAGTACTTC
. . TRBJ2-3 TRBV5-5 14 CASSFLRGTDTQYF TGTGCCAGCAGCTTTTTAAGGGGAACAGATACGCAGTATTTT
. . TRBJ2-1 TRBV28 15 CASSSGDILYNEQFF TGTGCCAGCAGTTCCGGGGACATCCTCTACAATGAGCAGTTCTTC
TRBD1 once TRBJ2-7 TRBV13 17 CASSLGLGGTGNYEQYF TGTGCCAGCAGCTTAGGCCTAGGGGGGACAGGGAACTACGAGCAGTACTTC
TRBD1 . TRBJ2-5 TRBV6-5 14 CASSAGQGSETQYF TGTGCCAGCAGTGCTGGACAGGGGTCAGAGACCCAGTACTTC
. once TRBJ2-3 TRBV7-3 16 CASSLDRGRYTDTQYF TGTGCCAGCAGCTTAGATCGCGGTAGATACACAGATACGCAGTATTTT
TRBD1 . TRBJ2-3 TRBV11-1 15 CASSSNTGATDTQYF TGTGCCAGCAGCTCCAACACAGGGGCGACAGATACGCAGTATTTT
TRBD1 . TRBJ2-7 TRBV6-1 16 CASSEQGVSYGYEQYF TGTGCCAGCAGTGAACAGGGGGTTTCCTACGGGTACGAGCAGTACTTC
TRBD1 . TRBJ2-7 TRBV11-2 15 CASSPSPGTGSEQYF TGTGCCAGCAGCCCGAGTCCCGGGACAGGGTCCGAGCAGTACTTC
. few TRBJ1-1 TRBV6-5 13 CASSATGYTEAFF TGTGCCAGCAGTGCCACAGGTTACACTGAAGCTTTCTTT
. . TRBJ2-5 TRBV5-6 13 CASRVQGQETQYF TGTGCCAGCAGAGTACAGGGTCAAGAGACCCAGTACTTC
TRBD1 . TRBJ2-1 TRBV7-8 14 CASSFDRAYNEQFF TGTGCCAGCAGCTTTGACAGGGCGTACAATGAGCAGTTCTTC
. . TRBJ1-4 TRBV4-2 15 CASSQEGTTAEKLFF TGTGCCAGCAGCCAAGAGGGGACTACGGCGGAAAAACTGTTTTTT
TRBD2 . TRBJ2-1 TRBV5-1 16 CASSAGTSYSYNEQFF TGCGCCAGCAGCGCTGGGACTAGCTACTCCTACAATGAGCAGTTCTTC
. few TRBJ2-6 TRBV6-1 15 CASSETGTGANVLTF TGTGCCAGCAGTGAAACAGGGACTGGGGCCAACGTCCTGACTTTC
TRBD2 . TRBJ2-1 TRBV14 16 CASSQVTSGGYNEQFF TGTGCCAGCAGCCAAGTAACTAGCGGGGGCTACAATGAGCAGTTCTTC
. . TRBJ2-1 TRBV4-1 14 CASSQVRASNEQFF TGCGCCAGCAGCCAAGTTAGAGCTTCCAATGAGCAGTTCTTC
. . TRBJ2-3 TRBV27 15 CASSTRELGTDTQYF TGTGCCAGCAGTACCAGGGAATTGGGCACAGATACGCAGTATTTT
. . TRBJ1-1 TRBV10-3 13 CAIRGGLNTEAFF TGTGCCATCAGAGGCGGATTGAACACTGAAGCTTTCTTT
TRBD2 . TRBJ2-7 TRBV18 14 CASSPASGSYEQYF TGTGCCAGCTCACCCGCTAGCGGTTCCTACGAGCAGTACTTC
. . TRBJ2-7 TRBV6-6 11 CPLLAFYEQYF TGTCCCCTCTTAGCTTTTTACGAGCAGTACTTC
TRBD1 . TRBJ1-1 TRBV7-3 18 CASSLFIFGQGVNTEAFF TGTGCCAGCAGCTTATTTATTTTTGGACAGGGGGTTAACACTGAAGCTTTCTTT
TRBD2 . TRBJ2-1 TRBV28 15 CASSLLAEGSNEQFF TGTGCCAGCAGTTTACTAGCGGAGGGGAGCAATGAGCAGTTCTTC
TRBD2 . TRBJ2-2 TRBV25-1 15 CASTRREGLTGELFF TGTGCCAGCACCAGACGGGAGGGCCTCACCGGGGAGCTGTTTTTT
TRBD1 . TRBJ1-5 TRBV18 15 CASSSGGHLSQPQHF TGTGCCAGTTCCTCAGGGGGACACTTAAGTCAGCCCCAGCATTTT
TRBD1 . TRBJ1-1 TRBV4-1 15 CASSLYLQGSAEAFF TGCGCCAGCAGCCTTTATTTACAGGGGAGCGCTGAAGCTTTCTTT